Here is one T cell receptor beta chain with its context. Antigen specificity is unknown. Germline loops: CDR1 SEHNR, CDR2 FQNEAQ (reference sequence). This CDR3 comprises 12 residues. V was pared by 1 base and J by 8 bases, with 6 bases between. This specimen comes from a study of CD8 T cells in Susac syndrome. It was treatment-naive patients with stable or active relapsing-remitting disease who made up the multiple sclerosis controls. The RNA input was about 0.5 to 1 ug, and it was reverse transcribed with random hexamers. Coverage of TCR beta CDR3 amplification by immunoSEQ multiplex PCR extended to 54 Vbeta and 13 Jbeta. MiXCR was run by TCRdb on the immunoSEQ multiplex PCR reads, yielding one entry per CDR3 protein. The table lists about 150,000 distinct CDR3 sequences, around 95% of them singletons. Whole-study results and caveats: Individuals included in the TCR sequencing and HLA analysis were acknowledged by the study to be relatively few in number.

The sequenced sample was CD8+ T cells from PBMCs. This clonotype was sampled from a human donor with multiple sclerosis. The chain is built from TRBV7-9 and TRBJ2-1; D is undetermined. The CDR3: CASSLGVDEQFF. CDR3 bases: TGTGCCAGCAGCTTAGGGGTCGATGAGCAGTTCTTC.